One TCR beta chain is described in this entry. One junction end does not reproduce the germline sequence, and a read error may be involved. Clones were read by immunoSEQ multiplex PCR, and TCRdb kept only the in-frame ones, dropping some. Of roughly 100,000 clones in the sample, roughly 85% were seen once. Germline V CDR1 and CDR2: MNHEY, SVGAGI. The CDR3 is 14 residues long. This entry belongs to a study of control samples from healthy donors and cancer patients. This receptor was taken from a woman in her fifties or sixties in good health. Sequencing was carried out using blood. The chain links TRBV6-5 to TRBJ1-2, with 7 nucleotides matching TRBD1. The CDR3 protein is CTSSRQGGNYGYTF. The CDR3 DNA reads TGTACCAGCAGCAGACAGGGAGGGAACTATGGCTACACCTTC.